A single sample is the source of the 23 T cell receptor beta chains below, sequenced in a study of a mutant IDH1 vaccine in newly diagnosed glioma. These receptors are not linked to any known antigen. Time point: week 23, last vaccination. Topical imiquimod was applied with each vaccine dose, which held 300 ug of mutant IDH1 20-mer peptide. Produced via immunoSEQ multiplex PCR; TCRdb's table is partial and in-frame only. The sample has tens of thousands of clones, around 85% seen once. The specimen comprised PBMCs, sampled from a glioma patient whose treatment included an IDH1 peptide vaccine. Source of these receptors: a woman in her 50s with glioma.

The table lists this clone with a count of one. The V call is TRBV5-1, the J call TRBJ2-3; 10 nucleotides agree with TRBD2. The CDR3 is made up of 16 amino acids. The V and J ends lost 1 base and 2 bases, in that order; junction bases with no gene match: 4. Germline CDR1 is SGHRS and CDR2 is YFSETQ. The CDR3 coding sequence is TGCGCCAGCAGCTTGTTGCTAGCGGGAGACACAGATACGCAGTATTTT. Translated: CASSLLLAGDTDTQYF.

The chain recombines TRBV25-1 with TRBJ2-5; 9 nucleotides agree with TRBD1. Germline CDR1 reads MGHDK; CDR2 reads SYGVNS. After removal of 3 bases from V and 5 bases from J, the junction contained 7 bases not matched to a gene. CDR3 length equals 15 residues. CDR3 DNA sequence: TGTGCCAGCAGTGACGACAGGGGGTCAGGGGAGACCCAGTACTTC. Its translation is CASSDDRGSGETQYF.

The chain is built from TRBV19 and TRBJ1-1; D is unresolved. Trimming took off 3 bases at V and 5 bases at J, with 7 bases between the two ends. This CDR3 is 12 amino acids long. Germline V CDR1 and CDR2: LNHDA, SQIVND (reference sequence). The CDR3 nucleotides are TGTGCCAGTAGTATTGGGCGGACTGAAGCTTTCTTT. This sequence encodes CASSIGRTEAFF.

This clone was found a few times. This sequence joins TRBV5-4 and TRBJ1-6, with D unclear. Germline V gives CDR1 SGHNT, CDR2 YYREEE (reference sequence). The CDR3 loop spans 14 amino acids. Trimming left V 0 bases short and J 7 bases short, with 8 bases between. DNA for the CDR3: TGTGCCAGCAGCTTGGAGGTTCACAATTCACCCCTCCACTTT. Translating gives CASSLEVHNSPLHF.

CDR3 protein: CASSEPSQETQYF. CDR3 in DNA: TGTGCCAGCAGTGAGCCTAGCCAGGAGACCCAGTACTTC. V is TRBV2 and J is TRBJ2-5; maybe TRBD2 (5 bases). This CDR3 is 13 amino acids long. In germline, CDR1 is SNHLY, CDR2 FYNNEI. Trimming removed 3 bases from V and 5 bases from J, with 10 bases in between.

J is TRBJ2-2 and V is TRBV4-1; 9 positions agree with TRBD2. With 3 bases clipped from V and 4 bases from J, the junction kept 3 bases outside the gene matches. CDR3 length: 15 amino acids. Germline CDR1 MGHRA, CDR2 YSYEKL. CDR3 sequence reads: CASSHGTSTTGELFF. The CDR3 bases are TGCGCCAGCAGCCATGGGACTAGCACCACCGGGGAGCTGTTTTTT.

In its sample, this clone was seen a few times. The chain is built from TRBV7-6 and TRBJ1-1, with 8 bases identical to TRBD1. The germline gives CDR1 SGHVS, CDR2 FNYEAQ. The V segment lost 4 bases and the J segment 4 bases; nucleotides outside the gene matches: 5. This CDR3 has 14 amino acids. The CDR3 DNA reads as TGTGCCAGCAGCTCAAGTACAGGGGGCACTGAAGCTTTCTTT. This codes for CASSSSTGGTEAFF.

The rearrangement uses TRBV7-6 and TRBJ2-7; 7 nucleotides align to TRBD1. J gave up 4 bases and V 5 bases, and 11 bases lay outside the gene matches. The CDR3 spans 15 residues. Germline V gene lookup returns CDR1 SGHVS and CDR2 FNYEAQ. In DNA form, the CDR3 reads TGTGCCAGCAGCCTATCGACAGGGACCAATTACGAGCAGTACTTC. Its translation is CASSLSTGTNYEQYF.

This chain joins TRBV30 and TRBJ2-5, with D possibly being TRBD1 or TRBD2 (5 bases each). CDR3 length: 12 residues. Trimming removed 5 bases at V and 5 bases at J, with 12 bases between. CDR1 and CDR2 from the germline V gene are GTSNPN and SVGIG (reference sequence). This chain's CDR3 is CAWARGGETQYF. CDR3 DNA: TGTGCCTGGGCCCGGGGCGGGGAGACCCAGTACTTC. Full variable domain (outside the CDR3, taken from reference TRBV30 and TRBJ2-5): SQTIHQWPATLVQPVGSPLSLECTVEGTSNPNLYWYRQAAGRGLQLLFYSVGIGQISSEVPQNLSASRPQDRQFILSSKKLLLSDSGFYLCAWARGGETQYFGPGTRLLVL.

CDR3 nucleotides: TGTGCCAGCACGGGCTCGACCTACGAGCAGTACTTC. It encodes CASTGSTYEQYF. The chain carries TRBV6-5 and TRBJ2-7; D is undetermined. Germline CDR1 and CDR2: MNHEY and SVGAGI. The ends were cut back, 7 bases at V and 2 bases at J, with 9 bases in the middle. CDR3 length equals 12 residues.

The DNA of the CDR3 is TGTGCCAGCAGTTTGGGTAGGGACAGGGGGGATGGCTACACCTTC. Its translation: CASSLGRDRGDGYTF. The chain couples TRBV27 to TRBJ1-2, with TRBD1 identical over 11 bases. This CDR3 contains 15 residues. With V trimmed by 3 bases and J by 6 bases, 6 bases remained unmatched. Germline loops: CDR1 MNHEY, CDR2 SMNVEV (reference sequence).

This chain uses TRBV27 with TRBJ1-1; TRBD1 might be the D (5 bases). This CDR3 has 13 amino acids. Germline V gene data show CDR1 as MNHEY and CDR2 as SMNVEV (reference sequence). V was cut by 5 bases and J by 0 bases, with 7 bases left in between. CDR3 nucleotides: TGTGCCAGCAGTGGGACTTTGAACACTGAAGCTTTCTTT. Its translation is CASSGTLNTEAFF.

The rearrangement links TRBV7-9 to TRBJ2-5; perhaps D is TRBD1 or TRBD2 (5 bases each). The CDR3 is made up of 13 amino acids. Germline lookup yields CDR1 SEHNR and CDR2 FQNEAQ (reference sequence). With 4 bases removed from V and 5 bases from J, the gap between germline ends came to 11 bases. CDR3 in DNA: TGTGCCAGCAGCTATTACGGGGCCGAGACCCAGTACTTC. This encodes CASSYYGAETQYF.

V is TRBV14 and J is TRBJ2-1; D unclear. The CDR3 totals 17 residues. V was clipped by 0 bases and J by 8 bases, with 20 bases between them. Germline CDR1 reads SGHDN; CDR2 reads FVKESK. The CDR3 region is CASSQDLWGLSIDEQFF. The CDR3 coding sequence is TGTGCCAGCAGCCAAGATCTTTGGGGTCTCTCGATCGATGAGCAGTTCTTC.

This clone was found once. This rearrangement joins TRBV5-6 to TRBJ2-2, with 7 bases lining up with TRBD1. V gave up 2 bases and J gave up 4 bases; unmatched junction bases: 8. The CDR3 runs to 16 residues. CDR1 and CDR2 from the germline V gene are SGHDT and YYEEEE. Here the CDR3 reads CASSFIPGTATGELFF. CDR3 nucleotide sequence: TGTGCCAGCAGCTTCATCCCCGGGACAGCCACCGGGGAGCTGTTTTTT.

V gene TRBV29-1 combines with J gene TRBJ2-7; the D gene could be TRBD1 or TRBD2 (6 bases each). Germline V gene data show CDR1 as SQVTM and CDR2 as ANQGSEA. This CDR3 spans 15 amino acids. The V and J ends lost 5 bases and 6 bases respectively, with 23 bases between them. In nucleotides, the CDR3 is TGCAGCGTTAGCAAACCGGGACTGGAACAGGGCGAGCAGTACTTC. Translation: CSVSKPGLEQGEQYF.

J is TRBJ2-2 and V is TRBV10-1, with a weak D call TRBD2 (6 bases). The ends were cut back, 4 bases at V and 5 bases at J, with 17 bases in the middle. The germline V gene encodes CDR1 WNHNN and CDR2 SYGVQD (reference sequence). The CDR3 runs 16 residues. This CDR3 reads CASSGGEGRVTGELFF. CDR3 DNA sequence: TGCGCCAGCAGTGGGGGGGAAGGCAGGGTGACCGGGGAGCTGTTTTTT.

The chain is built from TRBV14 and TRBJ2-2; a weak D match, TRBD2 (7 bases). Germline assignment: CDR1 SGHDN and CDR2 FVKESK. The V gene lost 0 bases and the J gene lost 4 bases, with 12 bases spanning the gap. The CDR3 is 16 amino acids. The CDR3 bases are TGTGCCAGCAGCCAAGATGGGGGGGCAGGCACCGGGGAGCTGTTTTTT. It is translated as CASSQDGGAGTGELFF.

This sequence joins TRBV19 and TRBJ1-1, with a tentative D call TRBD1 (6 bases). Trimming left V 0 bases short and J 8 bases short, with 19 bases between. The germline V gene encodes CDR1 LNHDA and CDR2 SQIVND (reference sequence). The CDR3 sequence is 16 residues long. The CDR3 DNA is TGTGCCAGTAGTATAGATCATCGGGACAAGGTCCGCGAAGCTTTCTTT. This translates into CASSIDHRDKVREAFF.

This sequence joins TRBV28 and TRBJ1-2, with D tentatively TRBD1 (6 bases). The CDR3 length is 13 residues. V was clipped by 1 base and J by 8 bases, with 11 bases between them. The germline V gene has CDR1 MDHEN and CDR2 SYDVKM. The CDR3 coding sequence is TGTGCCAGCAGTTTATCAACAGGGAAGGGCTACACCTTC. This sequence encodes CASSLSTGKGYTF.

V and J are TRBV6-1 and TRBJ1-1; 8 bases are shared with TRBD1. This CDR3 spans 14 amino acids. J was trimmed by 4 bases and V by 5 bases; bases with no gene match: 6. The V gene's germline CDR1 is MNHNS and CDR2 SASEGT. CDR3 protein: CASSLQGAGTEAFF. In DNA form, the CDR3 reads TGTGCCAGCAGTCTTCAGGGGGCGGGCACTGAAGCTTTCTTT.

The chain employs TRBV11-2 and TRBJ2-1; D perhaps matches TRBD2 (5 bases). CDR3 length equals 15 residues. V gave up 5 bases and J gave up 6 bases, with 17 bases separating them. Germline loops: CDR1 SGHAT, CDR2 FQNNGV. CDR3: CASSPWTEGGNEQFF. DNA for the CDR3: TGTGCCAGCAGCCCATGGACCGAAGGAGGCAATGAGCAGTTCTTC.

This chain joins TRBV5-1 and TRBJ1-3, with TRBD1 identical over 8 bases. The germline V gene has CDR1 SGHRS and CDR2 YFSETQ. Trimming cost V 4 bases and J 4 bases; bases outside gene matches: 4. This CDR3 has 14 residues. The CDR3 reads CASSTQGDGNTIYF. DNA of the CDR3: TGCGCCAGCAGCACACAGGGGGACGGAAACACCATATATTTT.